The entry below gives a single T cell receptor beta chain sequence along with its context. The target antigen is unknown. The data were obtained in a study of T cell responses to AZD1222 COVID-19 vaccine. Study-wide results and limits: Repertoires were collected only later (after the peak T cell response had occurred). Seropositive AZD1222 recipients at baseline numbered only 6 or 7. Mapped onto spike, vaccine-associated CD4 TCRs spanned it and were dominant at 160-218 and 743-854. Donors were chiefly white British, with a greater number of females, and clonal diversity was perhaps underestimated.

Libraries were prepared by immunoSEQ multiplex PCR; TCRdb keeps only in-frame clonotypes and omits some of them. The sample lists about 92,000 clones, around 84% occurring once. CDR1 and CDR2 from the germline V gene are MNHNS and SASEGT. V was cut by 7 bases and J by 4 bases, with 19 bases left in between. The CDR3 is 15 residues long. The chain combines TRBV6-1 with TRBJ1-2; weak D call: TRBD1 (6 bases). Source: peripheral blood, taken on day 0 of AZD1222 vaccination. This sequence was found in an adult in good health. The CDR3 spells CASIMEGDSGYGYTF. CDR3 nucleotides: TGTGCCAGCATCATGGAGGGGGATAGTGGCTATGGCTACACCTTC.